This entry lists 24 T cell receptor beta chains sequenced from one sample in a study of T cell responses to AZD1222 COVID-19 vaccine. Sequencing was performed with immunoSEQ multiplex PCR; in TCRdb, only in-frame clones are kept and a portion is missing. The sample lists 140,000 to 150,000 clones, approximately 90% occurring once. This specimen consisted of peripheral blood, obtained on day 0 of AZD1222 vaccination. The receptors stem from an adult in good health.

This clone was detected once. J is TRBJ1-2 and V is TRBV10-3; TRBD1 agrees at 7 bases. The CDR3 contains 13 residues. V shed 5 bases and J 4 bases; nucleotides not matched to a gene: 4. Germline V lookup: CDR1 ENHRY, CDR2 SYGVKD. The CDR3 DNA is TGTGCCATCAGTCCCGGGACAGCCTATGGCTACACCTTC. Its protein is CAISPGTAYGYTF.

The chain is built from TRBV6-5 and TRBJ2-1, with 13 bases aligning to TRBD2. The length of the CDR3 is 13 residues. J lost 8 bases, V lost 9 bases, and 4 bases had no gene match. CDR1 MNHEY and CDR2 SVGAGI come from the germline V gene. DNA of the CDR3: TGTGCCAGTAGACTAGCGGGAGGCCATGAGCAGTTCTTC. Amino acids: CASRLAGGHEQFF.

On this clone itself: Other DNA sequences from this sample encode an identical CDR3 as well. Written as DNA, the CDR3 is TGTGCCAGCAGCCCAGGGGGCGGGAGCAGCTACAATGAGCAGTTCTTC. This gives the protein CASSPGGGSSYNEQFF. The genes are TRBV11-3 and TRBJ2-1, with D perhaps TRBD1 (8 bases). The germline CDR1 and CDR2 sequences are SGHNT and YENEEA. Trimming pared 5 bases from V and 3 bases from J, leaving 17 bases between. The CDR3 extends over 16 amino acids. Full variable domain (outside the CDR3, taken from reference TRBV11-3 and TRBJ2-1): EAGVVQSPRYKIIEKKQPVAFWCNPISGHNTLYWYLQNLGQGPELLIRYENEEAVDDSQLPKDRFSAERLKGVDSTLKIQPAELGDSAVYLCASSPGGGSSYNEQFFGPGTRLTVL.

The chain recombines TRBV13 with TRBJ2-1; D gene unclear. The length of the CDR3 is 14 residues. Germline CDR1 reads PRHDT; CDR2 reads FYEKMQ (reference sequence). The V end lost 2 bases, the J end lost 2 bases, and 7 bases lay between the germline ends. CDR3 bases: TGTGCCAGCAGCTTAAGGCTTACCTACAATGAGCAGTTCTTC. It codes for CASSLRLTYNEQFF.

V is TRBV7-2 and J is TRBJ2-1, with no clear D. There are 11 residues in the CDR3. Germline V gene sequence: CDR1 SGHTA, CDR2 FQGNSA. V lost 5 bases to trimming and J lost 10 bases, with 9 bases between them. The CDR3 sequence: CASSQGWEQFF. Here the CDR3 DNA reads TGTGCCAGCAGCCAAGGGTGGGAGCAGTTCTTC. The variable domain in full, completed from reference TRBV7-2 and TRBJ2-1, reads GAGVSQSPSNKVTEKGKDVELRCDPISGHTALYWYRQSLGQGLEFLIYFQGNSAPDKSGLPSDRFSAERTGGSVSTLTIQRTQQEDSAVYLCASSQGWEQFFGPGTRLTVL.

The sample holds one count of this clone. The chain employs TRBV28 and TRBJ2-7; D is tentatively TRBD1 or TRBD2 (7 bases each). Between the trimmed V and J ends, which lost 1 base and 7 bases, there was a span of 14 bases. Germline-derived CDR1 and CDR2 are MDHEN and SYDVKM. This CDR3 comprises 14 residues. In DNA, the CDR3 is TGTGCCAGCAGTTTATTAGTCAGGGGGGGAGAGCAGTACTTC. Translated, it gives CASSLLVRGGEQYF.

This clone has only one observation. The chain carries TRBV6-5 and TRBJ2-7, with TRBD1 matching over 7 bases. The V and J ends lost 0 bases and 5 bases, in that order; junction bases with no gene match: 1. This CDR3 is built from 13 residues. Germline V gene lookup returns CDR1 MNHEY and CDR2 SVGAGI. The DNA for the CDR3 is TGTGCCAGCAGTTACTCTAGGGGGCACGAGCAGTACTTC. This sequence encodes CASSYSRGHEQYF.

This chain joins TRBV19 and TRBJ1-2, with a tentative D call TRBD1 (5 bases). CDR3 size: 18 residues. Trimming cost V 6 bases and J 4 bases, with 27 bases left between them. In germline, CDR1 is LNHDA, CDR2 SQIVND (reference sequence). The CDR3 loop reads CASRNPPGRSPGGYGYTF. DNA for the CDR3: TGTGCCAGTAGGAACCCCCCGGGGCGATCCCCGGGAGGCTATGGCTACACCTTC. Drawing the rest from reference TRBV19 and TRBJ1-2, the complete variable domain is DGGITQSPKYLFRKEGQNVTLSCEQNLNHDAMYWYRQDPGQGLRLIYYSQIVNDFQKGDIAEGYSVSREKKESFPLTVTSAQKNPTAFYLCASRNPPGRSPGGYGYTFGSGTRLTVV.

The chain has TRBV6-6 and TRBJ2-2; D remains unclear. CDR1 and CDR2 (germline): MNHNY, SVGAGI (reference sequence). The V end was cut by 7 bases, the J end by 4 bases, with 10 bases between. The CDR3 spans 13 residues. CDR3 sequence: CASTKDSTGELFF. The CDR3 nucleotides are TGTGCCAGCACGAAAGATTCCACCGGGGAGCTGTTTTTT.

The sample holds a few counts of this clone. V is TRBV20-1 and J is TRBJ1-5; D is perhaps TRBD1 (5 bases). The germline CDR1 and CDR2 sequences are DFQATT and SNEGSKA (reference sequence). V was trimmed by 3 bases and J by 4 bases, leaving 16 bases between them. The length of the CDR3 is 15 residues. CDR3 DNA: TGCAGTGCTAGTAGACTGGGACGGGATAATCAGCCCCAGCATTTT. Protein sequence: CSASRLGRDNQPQHF.

V is TRBV18 and J is TRBJ1-5; 7 bases match TRBD1. This CDR3 spans 14 amino acids. CDR1 and CDR2 (germline): KGHSH, LQKENI. V lost 6 bases, J lost 2 bases, and 4 bases stayed unmatched. The CDR3 region has the DNA TGTGCCAGCTCGTGGGACAGACGCAATCAGCCCCAGCATTTT. It is translated as CASSWDRRNQPQHF.

The chain joins TRBV12-3 or TRBV12-4 to TRBJ1-4; no reliable D call. The CDR3 loop spans 13 amino acids. Trimming took 5 bases from V and 4 from J, leaving 8 bases between them. The CDR3 loop reads CASSGQVNEKLFF. CDR3 nucleotide sequence: TGTGCCAGCAGTGGGCAGGTTAATGAAAAACTGTTTTTT.

The gene calls are TRBV2 and TRBJ1-4; D not certain. From germline, CDR1 is SNHLY and CDR2 FYNNEI. The length of the CDR3 is 16 residues. Trimming removed 7 bases from V and 3 bases from J, with 18 bases in between. CDR3 residues: CASTRSGSAANEKLFF. In DNA form, the CDR3 reads TGTGCCAGCACGCGATCGGGCAGTGCTGCTAATGAAAAACTGTTTTTT.

V gene TRBV7-2 combines with J gene TRBJ1-2, with a tentative D call TRBD1 (6 bases). The germline CDR1 and CDR2 sequences are SGHTA and FQGNSA. The CDR3 covers 15 residues. Trimming took 1 base from V and 1 from J, leaving 10 bases between them. The CDR3, as DNA: TGTGCCAGCAGCTTAGGTGGGGGCCTTAACTATGGCTACACCTTC. Amino acid sequence: CASSLGGGLNYGYTF.

The chain combines TRBV9 with TRBJ2-5; D is unclear. CDR1 and CDR2 (germline): SGDLS, YYNGEE. The CDR3 extends over 17 amino acids. V was pared by 2 bases and J by 4 bases, with 21 bases between. This chain's CDR3 is CASSVSPSLDGLETQYF. DNA for the CDR3: TGTGCCAGCAGCGTCTCCCCTTCCCTGGACGGTTTAGAGACCCAGTACTTC.

V usage is TRBV6-6 and J usage is TRBJ1-2; tentative D call: TRBD1 (5 bases). The CDR3 loop spans 12 amino acids. Between the trimmed V and J ends, which lost 2 bases and 8 bases, there was a span of 9 bases. Germline V gene lookup returns CDR1 MNHNY and CDR2 SVGAGI (reference sequence). CDR3 loop: CASSYARDGYTF. The CDR3 DNA reads as TGTGCCAGCAGTTACGCCAGGGACGGCTACACCTTC.

This clone appeared a single time. The V gene is TRBV10-3, the J gene TRBJ2-7, with D tentatively TRBD2 (6 bases). This CDR3 comprises 14 residues. Trimming pared 7 bases from V and 5 bases from J, leaving 18 bases between. The germline gives CDR1 ENHRY, CDR2 SYGVKD. CDR3: CAIKRQGGRDEQYF. CDR3 nucleotide sequence: TGTGCCATCAAAAGGCAGGGAGGTCGGGACGAGCAGTACTTC.

The genes are TRBV10-2 and TRBJ2-7; the D gene is possibly TRBD2 (7 bases). This CDR3 has 13 amino acids. Deletions cut 7 bases from V and 12 bases from J, with 22 bases between. Per germline, CDR1 WSHSY and CDR2 SAAADI. This chain's CDR3 is CASNAGGRERGYF. In DNA form, the CDR3 reads TGCGCCAGCAATGCCGGGGGGCGGGAGAGGGGGTACTTC.

The chain joins TRBV6-5 to TRBJ1-3; D not certain. V lost 4 bases, J lost 4 bases, and 14 bases lay in between. CDR1 and CDR2 (germline): MNHEY, SVGAGI. The CDR3 covers 15 residues. CDR3 nucleotides: TGTGCCAGCAGTTCGCCCGGAACTGCGGGAAACACCATATATTTT. Its translation: CASSSPGTAGNTIYF.

This clone was counted only a few times. This rearrangement joins TRBV19 to TRBJ1-6; maybe TRBD1 (5 bases). CDR1 LNHDA and CDR2 SQIVND come from the germline V gene (reference sequence). This CDR3 region has 15 residues. V lost 2 bases, J lost 1 base, and 6 bases lay in between. CDR3 region: CASSIQGSYNSPLHF. In DNA, the CDR3 is TGTGCCAGTAGTATACAGGGTTCCTATAATTCACCCCTCCACTTT. Using reference TRBV19 and TRBJ1-6 for the parts outside the CDR3, the full variable domain is DGGITQSPKYLFRKEGQNVTLSCEQNLNHDAMYWYRQDPGQGLRLIYYSQIVNDFQKGDIAEGYSVSREKKESFPLTVTSAQKNPTAFYLCASSIQGSYNSPLHFGNGTRLTVT.

This chain links TRBV5-4 with TRBJ2-2; a weak D match, TRBD2 (6 bases). The ends were cut back, 1 base at V and 4 bases at J, with 14 bases in the middle. CDR1 is SGHNT, CDR2 YYREEE, per germline (reference sequence). This CDR3 is built from 16 residues. CDR3 nucleotides: TGTGCCAGCAGCTTGTTTGCGGGATCAGTCACCGGGGAGCTGTTTTTT. Protein sequence: CASSLFAGSVTGELFF.

V gene TRBV30 combines with J gene TRBJ2-7, with 10 bases aligning to TRBD2. The CDR3 totals 16 residues. Germline V gene sequence: CDR1 GTSNPN, CDR2 SVGIG (reference sequence). The V gene end was trimmed by 2 bases and the J gene end by 3 bases; junction bases not matched to a gene: 10. In nucleotides, the CDR3 is TGTGCCTGGAGTTCCCTCCCGCTAGCGGGAGTCTACGAGCAGTACTTC. It encodes CAWSSLPLAGVYEQYF.

The chain links TRBV30 to TRBJ1-1; the D is unclear. The CDR3 has 12 residues. Germline CDR1 GTSNPN, CDR2 SVGIG (reference sequence). The ends were cut back, 4 bases at V and 3 bases at J, with 9 bases in the middle. The CDR3 here is CAWTQRDTEAFF. DNA for the CDR3: TGTGCCTGGACCCAGAGGGACACTGAAGCTTTCTTT.

This clone was observed a few times. The chain combines TRBV3-1 (or the pseudogene TRBV3-2) with TRBJ1-1; 10 bases are a match to TRBD1. The CDR3 totals 17 residues. CDR1 LGHDT and CDR2 YNNKEL come from the germline V gene (reference sequence). V was pared by 4 bases and J by 2 bases, with 10 bases of the junction left unmatched. The CDR3 DNA is TGTGCCAGCAGCCCCATCGGGACAGGGGCGCTCAACACTGAAGCTTTCTTT. Translating it yields CASSPIGTGALNTEAFF.